This T cell receptor beta chain was found in a study of blood T cell repertoires in COVID-19. Overall study context: Acute and convalescent COVID-19 specimens originated in the United States, Italy and Spain. PBMCs, B-cell-depleted T cells, or T cells provided the cDNA or gDNA that made up the material.

This CDR3 region has 12 residues. V dropped 2 bases and J dropped 7 bases, with 8 bases sitting between them. Germline-derived CDR1 and CDR2 are SEHNR and FQNEAQ (reference sequence). Study processing details: Reference gene primers were amplified, and this amplification served to estimate nucleated cell counts. Sequenced by immunoSEQ multiplex PCR; TCRdb stores in-frame clones only, minus some. V and J calls and clone size are those listed in that table; D and trimming were worked out from the DNA. The sample carries roughly 360,000 clones, roughly four fifths recorded once. What was sequenced was peripheral blood. The receptor's source is a human donor with acute or convalescent COVID-19. The donor label of this sample is uncertain. The chain recombines TRBV7-9 with TRBJ1-2, with D unclear. Here the CDR3 reads CASSLNSLGYTF. CDR3 bases: TGTGCCAGCAGCTTAAATTCCCTTGGCTACACCTTC.